This TCR beta chain came from a study of T cells after yellow fever vaccination. In the study overall: The fractions with low cell numbers were processed using SMART-Seq v4 Ultra Low Input.

V lost 3 bases and J lost 2, with 8 bases in between. This CDR3 has 13 amino acids. Using its own MiXCR run on the 5' RACE reads, TCRdb lists one record per CDR3 protein. The table shows just under 600,000 distinct CDR3 sequences, with 13% occurring only once. The source is a man younger than 40 who received the YFV17D yellow fever vaccine. The V call is TRBV12-3 or TRBV12-4, the J call TRBJ2-7; unclear D gene. Specimen: PBMCs, collected on the day of the yellow fever booster vaccination. The CDR3 loop is CASSFVLTYEQYF. CDR3 sequence (DNA): TGTGCCAGCAGTTTCGTCCTAACCTACGAGCAGTACTTC.